This note documents a single TCR beta chain sequence. The target antigen is unknown. The data are from a study of a mutant IDH1 vaccine in newly diagnosed glioma. Study at large: It was radiotherapy, temozolomide, or both that patients received previously, with most receiving both. Broader study findings: Top-clonotype changes in peripheral T cells seemed unrelated to pseudoprogression.

Some clones are missing from TCRdb's copy, which holds only in-frame ones; the method was immunoSEQ multiplex PCR. This repertoire shows tens of thousands of clones, about nine tenths found once; its top ten account for roughly 2.4%. The time point: baseline, week 1 (first vaccination visit). Documented treatment: pre-vaccination baseline after standard-of-care therapy. Tumors from donors were new WHO grade 3 or 4 IDH1-mutant astrocytomas with ATRX loss. Germline V gives CDR1 SGHTA, CDR2 FQGTGA. Deletions cut 2 bases from V and 3 bases from J, with 9 bases between. This CDR3 region has 14 residues. The TCR comes from a man between 35 and 55 years old with glioma. Sequenced material: PBMCs, taken from a glioma patient treated with radiotherapy, temozolomide or both. J is TRBJ2-3 and V is TRBV7-3; D gene unclear. CDR3 in amino acids: CASSLAERTDTQYF. The CDR3, as DNA: TGTGCCAGCAGCTTAGCCGAAAGGACAGATACGCAGTATTTT. The full variable domain, with the rest looked up from reference TRBV7-3 and TRBJ2-3, is GAGVSQTPSNKVTEKGKYVELRCDPISGHTALYWYRQSLGQGPEFLIYFQGTGAADDSGLPNDRFFAVRPEGSVSTLKIQRTERGDSAVYLCASSLAERTDTQYFGPGTRLTVL.